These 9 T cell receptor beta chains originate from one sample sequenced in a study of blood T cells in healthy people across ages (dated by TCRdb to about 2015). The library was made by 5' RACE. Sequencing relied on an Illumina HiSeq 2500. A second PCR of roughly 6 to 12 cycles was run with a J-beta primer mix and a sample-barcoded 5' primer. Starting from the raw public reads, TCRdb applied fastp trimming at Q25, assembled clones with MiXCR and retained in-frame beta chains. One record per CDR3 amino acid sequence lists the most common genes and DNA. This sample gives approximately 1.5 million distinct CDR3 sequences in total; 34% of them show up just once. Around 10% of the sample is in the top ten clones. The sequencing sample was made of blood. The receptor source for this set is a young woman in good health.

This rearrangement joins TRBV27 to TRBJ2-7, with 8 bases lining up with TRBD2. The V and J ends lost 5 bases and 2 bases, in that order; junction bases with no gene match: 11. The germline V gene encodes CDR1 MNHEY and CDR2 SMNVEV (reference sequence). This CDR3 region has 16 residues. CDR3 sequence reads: CASSPHRLALPYEQYF. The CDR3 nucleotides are TGTGCCAGCAGTCCACACCGACTAGCGCTGCCCTACGAGCAGTACTTC.

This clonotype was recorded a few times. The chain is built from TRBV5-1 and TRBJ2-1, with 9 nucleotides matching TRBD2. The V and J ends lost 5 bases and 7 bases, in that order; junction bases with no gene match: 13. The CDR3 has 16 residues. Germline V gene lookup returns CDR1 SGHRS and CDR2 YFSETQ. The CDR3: CASSFIAGEGLNEQFF. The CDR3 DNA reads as TGCGCCAGCAGTTTTATAGCGGGAGAGGGACTGAATGAGCAGTTCTTC.

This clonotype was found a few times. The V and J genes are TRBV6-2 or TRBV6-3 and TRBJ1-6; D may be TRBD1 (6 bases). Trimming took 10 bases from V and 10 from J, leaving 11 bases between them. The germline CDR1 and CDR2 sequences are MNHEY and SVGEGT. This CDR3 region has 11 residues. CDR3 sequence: CATQQGSPLHF. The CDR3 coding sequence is TGTGCCACCCAACAGGGATCACCCCTCCACTTT.

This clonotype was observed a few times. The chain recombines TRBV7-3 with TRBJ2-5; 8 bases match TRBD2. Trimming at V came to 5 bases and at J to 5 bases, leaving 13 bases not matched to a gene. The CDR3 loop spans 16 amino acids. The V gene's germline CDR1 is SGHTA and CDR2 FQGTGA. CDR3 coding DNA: TGTGCCAGCAGCCCCGATGTAGCGGGAACGCATGAGACCCAGTACTTC. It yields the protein CASSPDVAGTHETQYF.

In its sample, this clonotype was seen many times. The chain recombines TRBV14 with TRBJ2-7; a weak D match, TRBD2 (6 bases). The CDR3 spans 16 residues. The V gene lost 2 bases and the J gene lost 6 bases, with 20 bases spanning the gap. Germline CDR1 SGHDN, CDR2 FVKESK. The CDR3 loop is CASSQPPWRGAAEQYF. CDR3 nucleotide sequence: TGTGCCAGCAGCCAACCCCCCTGGAGGGGAGCCGCCGAGCAGTACTTC. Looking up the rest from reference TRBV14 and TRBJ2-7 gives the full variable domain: EAGVTQFPSHSVIEKGQTVTLRCDPISGHDNLYWYRRVMGKEIKFLLHFVKESKQDESGMPNNRFLAERTGGTYSTLKVQPAELEDSGVYFCASSQPPWRGAAEQYFGPGTRLTVT.

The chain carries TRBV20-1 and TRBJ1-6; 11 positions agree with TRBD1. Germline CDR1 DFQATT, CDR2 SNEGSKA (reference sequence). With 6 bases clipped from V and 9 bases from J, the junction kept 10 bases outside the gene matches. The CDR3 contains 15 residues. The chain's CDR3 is CSAPGTGGLGSPLHF. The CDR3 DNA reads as TGCAGTGCACCCGGGACAGGGGGACTTGGTTCACCCCTCCACTTT.

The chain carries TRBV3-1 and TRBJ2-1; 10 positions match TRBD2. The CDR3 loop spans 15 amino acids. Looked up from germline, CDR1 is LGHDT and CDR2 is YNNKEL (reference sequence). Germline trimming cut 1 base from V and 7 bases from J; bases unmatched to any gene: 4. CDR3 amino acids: CASSQVTTSGNEQFF. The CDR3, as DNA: TGTGCCAGCAGCCAAGTAACGACTAGCGGGAATGAGCAGTTCTTC.

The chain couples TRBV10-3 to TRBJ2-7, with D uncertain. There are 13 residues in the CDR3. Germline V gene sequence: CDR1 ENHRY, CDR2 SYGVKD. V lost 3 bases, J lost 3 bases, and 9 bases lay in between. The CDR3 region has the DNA TGTGCCATCAGTGAAAGGATGAGCTACGAGCAGTACTTC. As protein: CAISERMSYEQYF.

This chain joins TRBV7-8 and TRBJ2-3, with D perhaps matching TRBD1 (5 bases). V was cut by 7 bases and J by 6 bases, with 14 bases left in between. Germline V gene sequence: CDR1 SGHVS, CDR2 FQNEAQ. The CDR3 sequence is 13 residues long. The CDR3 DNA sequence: TGTGCCAGCATGATTTCAGGGATGGATACGCAGTATTTT. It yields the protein CASMISGMDTQYF. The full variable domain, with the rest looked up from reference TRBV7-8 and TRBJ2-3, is GAGVSQSPRYKVAKRGQDVALRCDPISGHVSLFWYQQALGQGPEFLTYFQNEAQLDKSGLPSDRFFAERPEGSVSTLKIQRTQQEDSAVYLCASMISGMDTQYFGPGTRLTVL.